Listed below are T cell receptor beta chains from one sample, sequenced in a study of blood T cell repertoires in COVID-19. Assay: immunoSEQ multiplex PCR; the TCRdb copy retains only in-frame clones and omits some. The table lists around 320,000 clones, roughly 90% of them singletons. The material sequenced was peripheral blood. These receptors came from a woman aged 30 to 39 with COVID-19, enrolled during active disease. CDR3s leave out the opening cysteine and the closing phenylalanine or tryptophan. For some rows the clone size is stated as once, few or many, or as a class when expanded; others skip it.

abundance	v_gene	j_gene	CDR3aa
-	TRBV7-6	TRBJ2-5	ASSLEFGVQETQY
-	TRBV5-1	TRBJ2-7	ASSGDSSYEQY
few	TRBV4-1	TRBJ1-1	ASSQGTGPYTEAF
-	TRBV29-1	TRBJ2-7	SVEGAYEQY
-	TRBV6-5	TRBJ1-2	ASSWDRRGYT
-	TRBV28	TRBJ2-7	ASSSLGTPYEQY
-	TRBV19	TRBJ1-6	ASSMTGAGSSSPLH
-	TRBV5-1	TRBJ2-1	ASSYGGNEQF
-	TRBV6-6	TRBJ2-1	ASSKDRRAYNEQF
-	TRBV5-1	TRBJ2-3	ASTPAGGRADTQY
many	TRBV27	TRBJ1-6	ASSPRDATGALH
-	TRBV7-8	TRBJ2-3	ASSPRQLPTDTQY
-	TRBV4-1	TRBJ1-1	ASSQTVIEDTEAF
-	TRBV2	TRBJ1-3	ASSQGSGNTIY
-	TRBV5-1	TRBJ1-2	ASSPWTGEDNGYT
-	TRBV12-3/TRBV12-4	TRBJ2-2	ASSLRGAGELF
-	TRBV7-2	TRBJ1-2	ASSLNWGGRYT
-	TRBV2	TRBJ2-1	ASSENIYNEQF
-	TRBV5-1	TRBJ2-5	ASSQSGNQETQY
-	TRBV27	TRBJ2-3	ASSPSISGGSTDTQY
few	TRBV15	TRBJ2-3	ATSRDSGGSTDTQY
-	TRBV15	TRBJ1-1	ATSRTTGSNTEAF
-	TRBV29-1	TRBJ2-7	SVHLGLHFYGQY
-	TRBV19	TRBJ2-7	ASNLTGTGQTYEQY
-	TRBV7-9	TRBJ1-6	ASSPGINTVNSPLH
-	TRBV7-9	TRBJ2-1	ASSPYSGLIVNEQF
-	TRBV18	TRBJ1-1	ASSLTGTGGVDTEAF
few	TRBV27	TRBJ2-7	ASSPGTVSEQY
-	TRBV10-2	TRBJ2-7	ASSDARVGVSGGPYEQY